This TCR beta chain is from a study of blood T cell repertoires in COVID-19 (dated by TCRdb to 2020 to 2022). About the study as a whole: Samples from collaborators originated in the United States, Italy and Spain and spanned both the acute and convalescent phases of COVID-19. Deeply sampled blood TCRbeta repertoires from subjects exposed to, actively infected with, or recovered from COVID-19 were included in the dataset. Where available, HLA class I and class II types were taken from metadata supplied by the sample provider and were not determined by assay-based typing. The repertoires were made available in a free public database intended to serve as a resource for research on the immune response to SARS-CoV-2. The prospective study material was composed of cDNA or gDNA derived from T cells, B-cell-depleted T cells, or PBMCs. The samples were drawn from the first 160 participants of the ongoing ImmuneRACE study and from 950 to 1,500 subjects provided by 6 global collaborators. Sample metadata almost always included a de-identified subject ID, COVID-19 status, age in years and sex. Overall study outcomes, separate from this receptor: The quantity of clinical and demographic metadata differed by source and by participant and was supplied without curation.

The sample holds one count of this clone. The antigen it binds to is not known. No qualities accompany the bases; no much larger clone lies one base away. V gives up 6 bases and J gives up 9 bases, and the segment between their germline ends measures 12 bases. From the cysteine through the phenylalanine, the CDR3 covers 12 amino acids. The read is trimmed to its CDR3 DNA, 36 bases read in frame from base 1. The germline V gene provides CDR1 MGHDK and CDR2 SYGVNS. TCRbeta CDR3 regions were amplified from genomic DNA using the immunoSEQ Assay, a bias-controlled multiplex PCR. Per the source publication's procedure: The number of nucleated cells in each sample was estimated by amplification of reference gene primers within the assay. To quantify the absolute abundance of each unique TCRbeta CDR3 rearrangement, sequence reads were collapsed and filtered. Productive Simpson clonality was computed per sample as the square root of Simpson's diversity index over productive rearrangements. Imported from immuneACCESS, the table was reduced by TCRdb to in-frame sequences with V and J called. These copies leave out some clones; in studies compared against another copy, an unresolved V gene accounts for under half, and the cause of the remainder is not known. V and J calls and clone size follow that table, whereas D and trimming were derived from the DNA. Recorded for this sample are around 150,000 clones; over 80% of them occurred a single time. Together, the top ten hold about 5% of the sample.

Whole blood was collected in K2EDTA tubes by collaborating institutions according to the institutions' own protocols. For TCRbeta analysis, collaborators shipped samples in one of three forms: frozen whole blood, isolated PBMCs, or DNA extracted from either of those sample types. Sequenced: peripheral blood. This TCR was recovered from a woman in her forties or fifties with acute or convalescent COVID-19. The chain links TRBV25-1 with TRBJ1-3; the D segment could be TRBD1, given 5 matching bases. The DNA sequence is TGTGCCAGCAGCACCCTGGGGCGCACCATATATTTT. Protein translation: CASSTLGRTIYF.